This T cell receptor beta chain was sequenced in a study of radiotherapy plus CTLA-4 blockade in lung cancer. Study results and limitations: Blood saw expansion of tumor-derived TCR clones after radiotherapy plus ipilimumab.

Focal radiation plus CTLA-4 blockade with ipilimumab was given to patients with chemo-refractory metastatic non-small-cell lung cancer. The CDR3 is 14 residues long. Germline V gives CDR1 MNHEY, CDR2 SMNVEV (reference sequence). Deletions cut 2 bases from V and 3 bases from J, with 9 bases between. Comments on this clone: Its matching antigen is unknown.

Only in-frame clones appear in the TCRdb table, and some are missing; sequencing was by immunoSEQ multiplex PCR. The repertoire includes 84,000 or so clones, around 83% of them detected once, and approximately 15% sits in the top ten. The sequences come from peripheral blood, collected from a patient treated with radiotherapy plus ipilimumab. V usage is TRBV27 and J usage is TRBJ2-3; D is uncertain. This sequence was found in a human donor with non-small cell lung cancer that progressed on radiotherapy plus ipilimumab. CDR3 amino acids: CASSLGVFTDTQYF. CDR3 nucleotide sequence: TGTGCCAGCAGTTTAGGTGTGTTTACAGATACGCAGTATTTT.